This is a list of T cell receptor beta chains from one sample in a study of blood T cell repertoires in COVID-19. Sequenced by immunoSEQ multiplex PCR; TCRdb stores in-frame clones only, minus some. The repertoire holds 150,000 to 180,000 clones, with about 85% as singletons. Sequenced input: peripheral blood. Every receptor here comes from a man aged 60 to 75 with COVID-19, enrolled during active disease. The CDR3 runs from the conserved cysteine through the conserved F or W. D genes are given only for firm matches. The size entry is marked missing in some rows and otherwise reads once, few, many or a size class.

V	size	J	D	CDR3	DNA
TRBV18	NA	TRBJ1-2	NA	CASSPDRDSRYGYTF	TGTGCCAGCTCACCAGATAGGGACTCCCGCTATGGCTACACCTTC
TRBV6-6	NA	TRBJ1-2	TRBD1	CASSPRTGQGAFGYTF	TGTGCCAGCAGCCCGCGGACGGGACAGGGGGCGTTCGGCTACACCTTC
TRBV6-6	NA	TRBJ1-1	NA	CASSRGNTEAFF	TGTGCCAGCAGTAGAGGGAACACTGAAGCTTTCTTT
TRBV6-5	NA	TRBJ2-7	TRBD1	CASSQGTGRYEQYF	TGTGCCAGCAGTCAGGGGACAGGACGCTACGAGCAGTACTTC
TRBV7-9	NA	TRBJ2-5	TRBD2	CASRFLAGETQYF	TGTGCCAGCAGATTTCTAGCGGGTGAGACCCAGTACTTC
TRBV21-1	NA	TRBJ2-4	NA	CASSAGLAGENIQYF	TGTGCCAGCAGCGCGGGACTAGCGGGAGAGAACATTCAGTACTTC
TRBV7-9	few	TRBJ1-1	TRBD1	CASRGQGDTEAFF	TGTGCCAGCAGGGGACAGGGGGACACTGAAGCTTTCTTT
TRBV3-1/TRBV3-2	NA	TRBJ2-2	NA	CASSQEWWGGHHTGELFF	TGTGCCAGCAGCCAAGAATGGTGGGGGGGGCACCACACCGGGGAGCTGTTTTTT
TRBV3-1/TRBV3-2	NA	TRBJ2-1	NA	CASSLLSINEQFF	TGTGCCAGCAGCCTCCTATCGATTAATGAGCAGTTCTTC
TRBV2	NA	TRBJ1-2	TRBD1	CASSGTGVDGYTF	TGTGCCAGCTCCGGGACAGGGGTAGATGGCTACACCTTC
TRBV11-1	NA	TRBJ2-5	TRBD2	CASRRTSGETQYF	TGTGCCAGCAGAAGGACTAGCGGCGAGACCCAGTACTTC
TRBV18	NA	TRBJ1-4	NA	CASSRDQGIEDEKLFF	TGTGCCAGCTCACGAGACCAGGGTATCGAAGATGAAAAACTGTTTTTT
TRBV4-2	few	TRBJ2-2	NA	CASSQGDLSTGELFF	TGTGCCAGCAGCCAAGGGGACTTAAGCACCGGGGAGCTGTTTTTT
TRBV19	once	TRBJ1-4	NA	CASSLSHRLFF	TGTGCCAGTAGCCTTTCTCACAGACTGTTTTTT
TRBV18	NA	TRBJ1-5	TRBD1	CASSPGAGGVGQPQHF	TGTGCCAGCTCACCTGGGGCAGGGGGCGTCGGTCAGCCCCAGCATTTT
TRBV4-1	NA	TRBJ2-1	NA	CASSQVGGRGYNEQFF	TGCGCCAGCAGCCAAGTAGGTGGGAGAGGCTACAATGAGCAGTTCTTC
TRBV19	NA	TRBJ2-1	NA	CASSLSGSSYNEQFF	TGTGCCAGTAGTTTAAGCGGAAGCTCCTACAATGAGCAGTTCTTC
TRBV28	NA	TRBJ1-5	NA	CASRPAGALGNQPQHF	TGTGCCAGCAGGCCAGCAGGGGCCTTGGGCAATCAGCCCCAGCATTTT
TRBV28	NA	TRBJ2-1	NA	CASSPYRQGRAHNEQFF	TGTGCCAGCAGTCCCTATCGACAGGGGAGGGCTCACAATGAGCAGTTCTTC
TRBV7-2	NA	TRBJ1-2	NA	CASSLTGDNYGYTF	TGTGCCAGCAGCTTGACAGGAGATAACTATGGCTACACCTTC
TRBV19	NA	TRBJ1-5	TRBD1	CASSPDRGRQPQHF	TGTGCCAGTAGCCCTGACAGGGGGCGGCAGCCCCAGCATTTT
TRBV7-9	NA	TRBJ2-5	TRBD2	CASIRGATAGGLRETQYF	TGTGCCAGCATCCGAGGGGCGACTGCGGGGGGCCTCCGGGAGACCCAGTACTTC
TRBV5-4	NA	TRBJ2-5	TRBD2	CASSLGTSAETQYF	TGTGCCAGCAGCTTAGGGACTAGCGCGGAGACCCAGTACTTC
TRBV27	NA	TRBJ2-2	TRBD1	CASSLGVGTGYDVGELFF	TGTGCCAGCAGTTTAGGGGTCGGGACAGGGTATGATGTCGGGGAGCTGTTTTTT
TRBV25-1	few	TRBJ1-2	TRBD1	CASSPQGVSWGYTF	TGTGCCAGCAGTCCTCAGGGGGTGTCATGGGGCTACACCTTC
TRBV19	NA	TRBJ1-2	NA	CASSMAGVSNGYTF	TGTGCCAGTAGTATGGCGGGGGTATCTAATGGCTACACCTTC
TRBV11-3	NA	TRBJ1-1	NA	CASSSHPIHRNTEAFF	TGTGCCAGCAGCTCTCACCCGATTCACAGGAACACTGAAGCTTTCTTT
TRBV4-3	NA	TRBJ1-2	TRBD1	CASSQGQGRGYGYTF	TGCGCCAGCAGCCAAGGACAGGGTAGGGGCTATGGCTACACCTTC
TRBV2	NA	TRBJ2-2	NA	CASRRQTGELFF	TGTGCCAGCAGGAGACAGACCGGGGAGCTGTTTTTT
TRBV7-2	NA	TRBJ1-1	TRBD1	CASSRQGANTEAFF	TGTGCCAGCAGCAGACAGGGGGCGAACACTGAAGCTTTCTTT
TRBV11-2	NA	TRBJ1-1	NA	CASSSRRGNTEAFF	TGTGCCAGCAGCTCCCGGCGGGGGAACACTGAAGCTTTCTTT
TRBV19	NA	TRBJ1-3	NA	CASSISRDGNTIYF	TGTGCCAGTAGTATATCCAGGGATGGAAACACCATATATTTT
TRBV7-9	NA	TRBJ1-1	TRBD1	CASSLPGGQGTEAFF	TGTGCCAGCAGCTTACCAGGGGGACAGGGAACTGAAGCTTTCTTT
TRBV5-1	NA	TRBJ2-1	NA	CASSLGLGNEQFF	TGCGCCAGCAGCTTGGGACTAGGCAATGAGCAGTTCTTC
TRBV25-1	few	TRBJ1-1	NA	CASSYGGGYTEAFF	TGTGCCAGCAGTTACGGGGGTGGTTACACTGAAGCTTTCTTT
TRBV7-8	few	TRBJ1-2	NA	CASSLVGGGYGYTF	TGTGCCAGCAGCTTAGTAGGGGGAGGGTATGGCTACACCTTC
TRBV5-6	NA	TRBJ1-2	TRBD1	CASSEGTVYTF	TGTGCCAGCAGCGAAGGGACAGTCTACACCTTC
TRBV5-1	NA	TRBJ1-6	NA	CASSVDGSSYNSPLHF	TGCGCCAGCAGCGTAGACGGGAGCTCCTATAATTCACCCCTCCACTTT
TRBV9	NA	TRBJ1-6	NA	CASSVASVRGNSPLHF	TGTGCCAGCAGCGTAGCTTCGGTACGGGGAAATTCACCCCTCCACTTT